This is a list of T cell receptor beta chains from one sample in a study of cytomegalovirus exposure and HLA in healthy donors. Generated by immunoSEQ multiplex PCR, the TCRdb table keeps only in-frame clones and is missing some. The table includes more than 85,000 clones, 60% to 80% detected once. The material sequenced was PBMCs. The receptors here all came from a woman aged 25 to 39 in good health and CMV-seronegative. Each CDR3 is given with its conserved first and last residue. The order of the fields is CDR3 protein, CDR3 DNA, CDR3 length, D gene, J gene, clone size, V gene. The D gene is left open where the match is weak. The listing skips clone size in some rows; elsewhere it reads once, few, many or a size class.

CDR3 protein: CASSDLYGTSGGLGIETQYF; CDR3 DNA: TGTGCCAGCAGTGACCTCTATGGGACTAGCGGGGGCCTAGGAATAGAGACCCAGTACTTC; CDR3 length: 20; D gene: TRBD2; J gene: TRBJ2-5; clone size: few; V gene: TRBV6-4
CDR3 protein: CASSRDNLPNQPQHF; CDR3 DNA: TGCGCCAGCAGCAGGGACAACCTCCCCAATCAGCCCCAGCATTTT; CDR3 length: 15; D gene: -; J gene: TRBJ1-5; clone size: -; V gene: TRBV5-1
CDR3 protein: CASSPGRGSTEAFF; CDR3 DNA: TGTGCCAGCAGCCCCGGGCGGGGGTCCACTGAAGCTTTCTTT; CDR3 length: 14; D gene: -; J gene: TRBJ1-1; clone size: -; V gene: TRBV7-2
CDR3 protein: CAFGLAAYEQYF; CDR3 DNA: TGTGCCTTTGGACTAGCGGCCTACGAGCAGTACTTC; CDR3 length: 12; D gene: TRBD2; J gene: TRBJ2-7; clone size: -; V gene: TRBV30
CDR3 protein: CASKGTETLYGYTF; CDR3 DNA: TGTGCCAGCAAAGGGACAGAGACCCTCTATGGCTACACCTTC; CDR3 length: 14; D gene: TRBD1; J gene: TRBJ1-2; clone size: -; V gene: TRBV6-6
CDR3 protein: CASSEGGETYEQYF; CDR3 DNA: TGTGCCAGCAGTGAAGGGGGGGAAACCTACGAGCAGTACTTC; CDR3 length: 14; D gene: -; J gene: TRBJ2-7; clone size: -; V gene: TRBV2
CDR3 protein: CASSLSPTYYEQYF; CDR3 DNA: TGCGCCAGCAGCTTGTCTCCCACCTACTACGAGCAGTACTTC; CDR3 length: 14; D gene: -; J gene: TRBJ2-7; clone size: few; V gene: TRBV5-1
CDR3 protein: CASSGATSGGLLNQETQYF; CDR3 DNA: TGTGCCAGCAGTGGAGCCACTAGCGGGGGGCTACTCAACCAAGAGACCCAGTACTTC; CDR3 length: 19; D gene: TRBD2; J gene: TRBJ2-5; clone size: -; V gene: TRBV2
CDR3 protein: CASKGYEQYF; CDR3 DNA: TGTGCCAGCAAGGGGTACGAGCAGTACTTC; CDR3 length: 10; D gene: -; J gene: TRBJ2-7; clone size: -; V gene: TRBV28
CDR3 protein: CASSFVQGREKLFF; CDR3 DNA: TGTGCCAGCAGCTTTGTACAGGGCCGGGAAAAACTGTTTTTT; CDR3 length: 14; D gene: -; J gene: TRBJ1-4; clone size: -; V gene: TRBV7-2
CDR3 protein: CASSFSGRGYNEQFF; CDR3 DNA: TGTGCCAGCAGCTTTAGCGGGAGGGGCTACAATGAGCAGTTCTTC; CDR3 length: 15; D gene: TRBD2; J gene: TRBJ2-1; clone size: few; V gene: TRBV7-2
CDR3 protein: CASSIELRNEKLFF; CDR3 DNA: TGTGCCAGTAGTATAGAACTCCGGAATGAAAAACTGTTTTTT; CDR3 length: 14; D gene: -; J gene: TRBJ1-4; clone size: -; V gene: TRBV19
CDR3 protein: CASSKTANYGYTF; CDR3 DNA: TGCGCCAGCAGCAAGACAGCCAACTATGGCTACACCTTC; CDR3 length: 13; D gene: -; J gene: TRBJ1-2; clone size: -; V gene: TRBV10-1
CDR3 protein: CASCQDRQETQYF; CDR3 DNA: TGTGCCAGCTGCCAGGACAGGCAAGAGACCCAGTACTTC; CDR3 length: 13; D gene: TRBD1; J gene: TRBJ2-5; clone size: once; V gene: TRBV7-2
CDR3 protein: CATSRDQGRGSAGYTF; CDR3 DNA: TGTGCCACCAGCAGAGATCAGGGCAGGGGGAGTGCTGGCTACACCTTC; CDR3 length: 16; D gene: TRBD1; J gene: TRBJ1-2; clone size: -; V gene: TRBV15
CDR3 protein: CASSSFDTQYF; CDR3 DNA: TGTGCCAGCAGTTCGTTCGATACGCAGTATTTT; CDR3 length: 11; D gene: -; J gene: TRBJ2-3; clone size: -; V gene: TRBV27
CDR3 protein: CASSEYRGNYGYTF; CDR3 DNA: TGTGCCAGCAGTGAATATCGGGGGAACTATGGCTACACCTTC; CDR3 length: 14; D gene: -; J gene: TRBJ1-2; clone size: -; V gene: TRBV6-1
CDR3 protein: CASSHEAHEQYF; CDR3 DNA: TGTGCCAGCAGCCACGAGGCCCACGAACAGTACTTC; CDR3 length: 12; D gene: -; J gene: TRBJ2-7; clone size: once; V gene: TRBV11-3